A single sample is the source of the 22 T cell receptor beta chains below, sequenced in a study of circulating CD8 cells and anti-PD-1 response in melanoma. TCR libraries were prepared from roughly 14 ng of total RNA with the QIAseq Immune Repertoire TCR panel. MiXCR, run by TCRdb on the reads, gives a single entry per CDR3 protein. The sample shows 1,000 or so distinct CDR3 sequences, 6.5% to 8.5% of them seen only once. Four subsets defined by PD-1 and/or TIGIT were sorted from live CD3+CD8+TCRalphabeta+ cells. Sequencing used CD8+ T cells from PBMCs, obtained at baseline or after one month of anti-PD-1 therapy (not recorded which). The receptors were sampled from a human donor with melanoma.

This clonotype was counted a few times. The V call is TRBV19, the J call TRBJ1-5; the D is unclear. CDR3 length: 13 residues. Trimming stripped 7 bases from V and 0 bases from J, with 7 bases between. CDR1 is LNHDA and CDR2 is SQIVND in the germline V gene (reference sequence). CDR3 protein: CASTAYSNQPQHF. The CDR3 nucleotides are TGTGCCAGTACGGCGTATAGCAATCAGCCCCAGCATTTT.

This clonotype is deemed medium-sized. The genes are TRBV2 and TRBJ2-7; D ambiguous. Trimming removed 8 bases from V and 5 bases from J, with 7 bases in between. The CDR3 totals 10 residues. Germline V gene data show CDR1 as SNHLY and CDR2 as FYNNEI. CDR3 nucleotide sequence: TGTGCCAGCCTTTATAACGAGCAGTACTTC. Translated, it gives CASLYNEQYF.

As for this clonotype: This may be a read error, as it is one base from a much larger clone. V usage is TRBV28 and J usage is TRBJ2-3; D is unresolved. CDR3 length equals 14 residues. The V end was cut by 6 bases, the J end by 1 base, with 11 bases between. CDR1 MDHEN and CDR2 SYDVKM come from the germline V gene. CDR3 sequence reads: CASSSGWGTDTQYF. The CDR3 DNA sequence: TGTGCCAGCAGCTCTGGTTGGGGCACAGATACGCAGTATTTT.

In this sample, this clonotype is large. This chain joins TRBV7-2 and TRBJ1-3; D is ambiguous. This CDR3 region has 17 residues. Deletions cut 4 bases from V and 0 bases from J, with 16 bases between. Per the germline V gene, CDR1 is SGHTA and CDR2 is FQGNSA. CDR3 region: CASSSTLGRPSGNTIYF. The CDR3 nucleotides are TGTGCCAGCAGCTCCACCCTCGGACGGCCCTCTGGAAACACCATATATTTT.

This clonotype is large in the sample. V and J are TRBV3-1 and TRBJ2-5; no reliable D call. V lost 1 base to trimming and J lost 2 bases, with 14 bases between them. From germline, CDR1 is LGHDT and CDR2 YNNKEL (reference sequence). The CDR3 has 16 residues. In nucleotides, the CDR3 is TGTGCCAGCAGCCAAGTTGGCCAGTGGGGTCAAGAGACCCAGTACTTC. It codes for CASSQVGQWGQETQYF.

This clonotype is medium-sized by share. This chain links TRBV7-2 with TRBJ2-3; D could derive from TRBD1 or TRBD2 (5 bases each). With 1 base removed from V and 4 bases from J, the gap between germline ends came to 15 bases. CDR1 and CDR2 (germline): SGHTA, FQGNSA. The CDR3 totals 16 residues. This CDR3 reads CASSLGGPSGADTQYF. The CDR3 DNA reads TGTGCCAGCAGCTTAGGGGGACCGAGTGGGGCAGATACGCAGTATTTT.

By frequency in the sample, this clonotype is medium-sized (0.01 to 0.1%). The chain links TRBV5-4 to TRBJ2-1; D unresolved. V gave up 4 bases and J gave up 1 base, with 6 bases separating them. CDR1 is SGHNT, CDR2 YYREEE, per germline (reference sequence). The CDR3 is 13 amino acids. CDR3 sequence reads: CASSPPSYNEQFF. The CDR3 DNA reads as TGTGCCAGCAGCCCCCCTTCCTACAATGAGCAGTTCTTC.

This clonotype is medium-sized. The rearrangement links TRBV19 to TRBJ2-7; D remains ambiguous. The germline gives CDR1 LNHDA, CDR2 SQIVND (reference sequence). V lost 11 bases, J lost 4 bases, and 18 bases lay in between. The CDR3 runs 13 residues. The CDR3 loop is CAGVGSGVYEQYF. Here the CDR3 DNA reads TGTGCCGGAGTAGGGTCAGGAGTATACGAGCAGTACTTC.

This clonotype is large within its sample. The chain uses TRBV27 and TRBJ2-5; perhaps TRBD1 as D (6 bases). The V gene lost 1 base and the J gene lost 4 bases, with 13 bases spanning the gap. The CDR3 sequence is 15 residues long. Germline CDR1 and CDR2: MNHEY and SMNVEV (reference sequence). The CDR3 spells CASSLLQGSIETQYF. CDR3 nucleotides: TGTGCCAGCAGTTTATTACAGGGATCGATAGAGACCCAGTACTTC.

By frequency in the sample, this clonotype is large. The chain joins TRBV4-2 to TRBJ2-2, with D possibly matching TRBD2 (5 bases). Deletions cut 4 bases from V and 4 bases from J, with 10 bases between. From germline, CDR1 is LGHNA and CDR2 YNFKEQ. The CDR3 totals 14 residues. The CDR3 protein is CASSPARGTGELFF. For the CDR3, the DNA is TGTGCCAGCAGCCCCGCCCGGGGCACCGGGGAGCTGTTTTTT.

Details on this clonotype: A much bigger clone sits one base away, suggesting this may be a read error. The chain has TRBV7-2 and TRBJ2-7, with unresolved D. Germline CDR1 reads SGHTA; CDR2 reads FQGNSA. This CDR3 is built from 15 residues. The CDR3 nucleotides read TGTGCCAGCAGCCCAAGCCAGTGGTTCTCCTACGAGCAGAACTTC. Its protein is CASSPSQWFSYEQNF.

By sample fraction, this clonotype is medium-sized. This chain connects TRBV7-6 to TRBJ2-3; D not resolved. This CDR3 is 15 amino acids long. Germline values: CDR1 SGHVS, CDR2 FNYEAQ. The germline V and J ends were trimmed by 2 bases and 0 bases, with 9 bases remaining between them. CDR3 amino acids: CASSLRSYSTDTQYF. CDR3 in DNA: TGTGCCAGCAGCTTAAGGAGTTATAGCACAGATACGCAGTATTTT.

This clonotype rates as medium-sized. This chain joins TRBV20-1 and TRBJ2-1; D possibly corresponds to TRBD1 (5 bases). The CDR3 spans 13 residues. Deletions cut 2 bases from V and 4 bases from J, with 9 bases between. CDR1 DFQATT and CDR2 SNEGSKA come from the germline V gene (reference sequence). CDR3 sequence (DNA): TGCAGTGCTAGACTACAGGTTTACAATGAGCAGTTCTTC. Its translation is CSARLQVYNEQFF.

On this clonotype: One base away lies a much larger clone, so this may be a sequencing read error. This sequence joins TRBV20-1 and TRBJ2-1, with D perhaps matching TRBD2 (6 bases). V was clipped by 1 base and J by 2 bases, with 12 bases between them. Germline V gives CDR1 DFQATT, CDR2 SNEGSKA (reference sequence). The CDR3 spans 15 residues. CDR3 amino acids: CSARGDLRTYNEQFF. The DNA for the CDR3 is TGCAGTGCTAGAGGGGACTTGAGAACCTACAATGAGCAGTTCTTC.

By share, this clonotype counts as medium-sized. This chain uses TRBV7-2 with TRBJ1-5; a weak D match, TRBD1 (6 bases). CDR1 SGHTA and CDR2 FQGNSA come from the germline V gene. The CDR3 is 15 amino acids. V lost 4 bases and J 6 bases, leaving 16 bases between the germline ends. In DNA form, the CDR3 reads TGTGCCAGCAGCTCACTAGCGGACAGTGGTCAGCCCCAGCATTTT. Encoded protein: CASSSLADSGQPQHF.

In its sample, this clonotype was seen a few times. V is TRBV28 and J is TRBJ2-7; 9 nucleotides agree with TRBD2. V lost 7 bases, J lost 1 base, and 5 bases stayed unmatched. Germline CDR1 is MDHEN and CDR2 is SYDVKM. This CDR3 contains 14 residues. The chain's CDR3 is CASKNAGGSYEQYF. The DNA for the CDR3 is TGTGCCAGCAAAAATGCGGGAGGGTCCTACGAGCAGTACTTC.

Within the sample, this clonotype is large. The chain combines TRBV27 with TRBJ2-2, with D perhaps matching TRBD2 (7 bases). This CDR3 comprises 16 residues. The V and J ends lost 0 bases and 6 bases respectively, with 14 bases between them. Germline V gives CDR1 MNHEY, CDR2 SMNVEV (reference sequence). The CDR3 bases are TGTGCCAGCAGTTTATCTTCTACAGGGAGGGCCGGGGAGCTGTTTTTT. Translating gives CASSLSSTGRAGELFF.

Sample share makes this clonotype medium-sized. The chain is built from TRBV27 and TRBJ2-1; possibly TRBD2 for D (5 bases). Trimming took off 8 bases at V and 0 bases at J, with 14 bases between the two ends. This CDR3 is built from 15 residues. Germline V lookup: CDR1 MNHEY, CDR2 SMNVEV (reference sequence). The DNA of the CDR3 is TGTGCCAGCCACTCCGCGGGTCCCTCCTACAATGAGCAGTTCTTC. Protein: CASHSAGPSYNEQFF.

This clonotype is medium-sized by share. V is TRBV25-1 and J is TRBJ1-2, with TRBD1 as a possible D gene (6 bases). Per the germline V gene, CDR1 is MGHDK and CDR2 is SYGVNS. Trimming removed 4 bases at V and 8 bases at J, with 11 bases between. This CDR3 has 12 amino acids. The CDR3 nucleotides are TGTGCCAGCAGTGCACAGGGTTGGGGCTACACCTTC. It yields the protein CASSAQGWGYTF.

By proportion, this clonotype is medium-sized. As DNA, the CDR3 is TGTGCCACTTCCGACGTCAACCTCTCCTACGAGCAGTACTTC. Protein: CATSDVNLSYEQYF. The gene calls are TRBV19 and TRBJ2-7; D remains unclear. Germline CDR1 reads LNHDA; CDR2 reads SQIVND (reference sequence). The CDR3 runs 14 residues. Trimming took 10 bases from V and 0 from J, leaving 16 bases between them. The variable domain in full, with the rest retrieved from reference TRBV19 and TRBJ2-7, is DGGITQSPKYLFRKEGQNVTLSCEQNLNHDAMYWYRQDPGQGLRLIYYSQIVNDFQKGDIAEGYSVSREKKESFPLTVTSAQKNPTAFYLCATSDVNLSYEQYFGPGTRLTVT.

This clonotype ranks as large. CDR3 nucleotide sequence: TGTGCCAGCAGTCCTTACGCAGGGACCGGGGAGCTGTTTTTT. Protein: CASSPYAGTGELFF. The V gene is TRBV27, the J gene TRBJ2-2, with D possibly matching TRBD1 (5 bases). V lost 5 bases, J lost 5 bases, and 12 bases lay in between. This CDR3 has 14 residues. Germline V gene sequence: CDR1 MNHEY, CDR2 SMNVEV (reference sequence).

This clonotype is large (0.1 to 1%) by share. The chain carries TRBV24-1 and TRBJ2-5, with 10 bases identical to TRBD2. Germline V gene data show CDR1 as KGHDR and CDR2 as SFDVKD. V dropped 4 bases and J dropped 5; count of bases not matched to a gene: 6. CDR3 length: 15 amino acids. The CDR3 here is CATSERTSGVETQYF. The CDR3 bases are TGTGCCACCAGTGAGCGGACTAGCGGAGTTGAGACCCAGTACTTC.